The 8 T cell receptor beta chains presented below share a single source sample, sequenced in a study of T-cell memory formation after mild COVID-19. One entry per CDR3 protein, called by TCRdb with MiXCR from the 5' RACE reads. The sample has some 200,000 distinct CDR3 sequences, more than 8% seen once. Sequencing input: PBMCs or a T cell subset sorted from them (not recorded which). Every receptor here comes from a man aged 18 to 30 who had mild COVID-19 (a few samples of this study predate the infection). Cell type and time point are not known.

This clonotype was observed at least ten times. This rearrangement joins TRBV29-1 to TRBJ2-2; TRBD1 agrees at 8 bases. In germline, CDR1 is SQVTM, CDR2 ANQGSEA. V lost 5 bases and J lost 2; bases outside the gene matches: 4. CDR3 size: 14 residues. CDR3 DNA sequence: TGCAGCGTTCGGGACAGGCTTAACACCGGGGAGCTGTTTTTT. This sequence encodes CSVRDRLNTGELFF.

V usage is TRBV4-1 and J usage is TRBJ2-3; D might be TRBD1 (6 bases). The CDR3 length is 13 residues. CDR1 and CDR2 from the germline V gene are MGHRA and YSYEKL. V dropped 8 bases and J dropped 1 base, with 10 bases sitting between them. As DNA, the CDR3 is TGCGCCAGCCTACAGGGCGGCACAGATACGCAGTATTTT. Translation: CASLQGGTDTQYF.

The chain links TRBV6-6 to TRBJ1-6; 9 bases are shared with TRBD1. Unmatched junction bases numbered 8, after V lost 5 bases and J lost 9 bases. Germline V lookup: CDR1 MNHNY, CDR2 SVGAGI (reference sequence). There are 15 residues in the CDR3. The CDR3 DNA sequence: TGTGCCAGCAGTATACCGGGACAGGGTGGTTCACCCCTCCACTTT. Translation: CASSIPGQGGSPLHF.

Comments on this clonotype: One junction end disagrees with the germline gene, perhaps due to a read error. The V and J genes are TRBV6-5 and TRBJ2-2, with D unresolved. From germline, CDR1 is MNHEY and CDR2 SVGAGI. The CDR3 is 15 residues long. CDR3 loop: CASSYTRTATGELFF. CDR3 nucleotide sequence: TGTGCCAGCAGTTACACGCGGACGGCCACCGGAGAGCTGTTTTTT.

The chain has TRBV4-2 and TRBJ2-7; possibly TRBD1 or TRBD2 for D (6 bases each). This CDR3 spans 14 amino acids. CDR1 LGHNA and CDR2 YNFKEQ come from the germline V gene. Trimming stripped 0 bases from V and 5 bases from J, with 11 bases between. DNA for the CDR3: TGTGCCAGCAGCCAAGACAGGGGAGGCGACGAGCAGTACTTC. As protein: CASSQDRGGDEQYF.

Many counts were recorded for this clonotype. The chain uses TRBV23-1 and TRBJ2-5; TRBD2 is a possible D gene (5 bases). TRBV23-1 is classed as an ORF, of uncertain function. The CDR3 totals 13 residues. V gave up 6 bases and J gave up 5 bases, with 13 bases separating them. Here the CDR3 reads CASRTDFEETQYF. The CDR3 DNA reads TGCGCCAGCAGGACGGACTTTGAGGAGACCCAGTACTTC.

This clonotype was observed a few times. The rearrangement uses TRBV20-1 and TRBJ1-6; D remains unclear. V was clipped by 0 bases and J by 7 bases, with 7 bases between them. The CDR3 is 13 amino acids. Germline CDR1 reads DFQATT; CDR2 reads SNEGSKA (reference sequence). The CDR3 DNA sequence: TGCAGTGCTAGAGATTTGGGAAATTCACCCCTCCACTTT. It translates to CSARDLGNSPLHF.

This clonotype was recorded many times. The chain joins TRBV4-3 to TRBJ2-3; 8 nucleotides agree with TRBD2. Germline V gene sequence: CDR1 LGHNA, CDR2 YSLEER. V dropped 0 bases and J dropped 6; count of bases not matched to a gene: 20. The CDR3 is made up of 20 amino acids. CDR3: CASSQDTGGPSSVERDTQYF. The DNA of the CDR3 is TGCGCCAGCAGCCAAGATACGGGGGGGCCATCATCGGTAGAGCGTGATACGCAGTATTTT.